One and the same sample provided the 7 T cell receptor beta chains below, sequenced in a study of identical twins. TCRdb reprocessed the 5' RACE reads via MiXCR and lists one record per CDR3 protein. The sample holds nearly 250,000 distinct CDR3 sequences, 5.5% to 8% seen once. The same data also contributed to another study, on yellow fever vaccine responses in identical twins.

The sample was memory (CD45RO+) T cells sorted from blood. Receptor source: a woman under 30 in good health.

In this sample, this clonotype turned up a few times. CDR3: CASSYGRQGTWETQYF. DNA of the CDR3: TGTGCCAGCAGTTACGGGCGGCAGGGGACGTGGGAGACCCAGTACTTC. The genes are TRBV6-5 and TRBJ2-5; tentative D call: TRBD1 (6 bases). Germline CDR1 is MNHEY and CDR2 is SVGAGI. Trimming took 2 bases from V and 5 from J, leaving 18 bases between them. The length of the CDR3 is 16 residues.

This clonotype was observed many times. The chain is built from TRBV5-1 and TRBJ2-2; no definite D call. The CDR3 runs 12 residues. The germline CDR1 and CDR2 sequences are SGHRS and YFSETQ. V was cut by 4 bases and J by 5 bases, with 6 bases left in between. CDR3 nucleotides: TGCGCCAGCAGCATAGAGACCGGGGAGCTGTTTTTT. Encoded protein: CASSIETGELFF.

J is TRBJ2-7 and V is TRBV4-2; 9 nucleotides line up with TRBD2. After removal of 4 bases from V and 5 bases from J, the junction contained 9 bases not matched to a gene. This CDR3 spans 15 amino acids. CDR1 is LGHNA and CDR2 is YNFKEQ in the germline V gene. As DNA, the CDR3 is TGTGCCAGCAGCCGATCTAGCGGGGCCCAAGACGAGCAGTACTTC. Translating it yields CASSRSSGAQDEQYF.

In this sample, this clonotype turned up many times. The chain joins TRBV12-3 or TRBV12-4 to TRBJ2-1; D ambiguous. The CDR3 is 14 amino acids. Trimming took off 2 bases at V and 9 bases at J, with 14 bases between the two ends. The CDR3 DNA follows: TGTGCCAGCAGTTTAAACACGTCCCCAGGTGAGCAGTTCTTC. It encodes CASSLNTSPGEQFF.

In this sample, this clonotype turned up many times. The CDR3 reads CASSQAGQGWEQYF. The CDR3 DNA reads TGCGCCAGCAGCCAAGCTGGACAGGGGTGGGAGCAGTACTTC. This chain connects TRBV4-1 to TRBJ2-7; 9 bases align to TRBD1. CDR1 and CDR2 (germline): MGHRA, YSYEKL. With V trimmed by 1 base and J by 7 bases, 5 bases remained unmatched. This CDR3 has 14 residues.

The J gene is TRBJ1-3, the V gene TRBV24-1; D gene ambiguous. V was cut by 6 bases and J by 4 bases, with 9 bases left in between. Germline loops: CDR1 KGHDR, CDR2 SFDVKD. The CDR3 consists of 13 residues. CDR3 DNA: TGTGCCACCAGTCAGACACTCGGAAACACCATATATTTT. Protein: CATSQTLGNTIYF.

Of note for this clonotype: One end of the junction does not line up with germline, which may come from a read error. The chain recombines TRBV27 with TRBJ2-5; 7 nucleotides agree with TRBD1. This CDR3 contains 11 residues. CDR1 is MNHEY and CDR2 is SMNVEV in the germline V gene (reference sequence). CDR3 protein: CASRLLGQSFF. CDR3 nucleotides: TGTGCCAGCCGCCTTCTGGGACAGTCTTTCTTC.